These T cell receptor beta chains were read from a single sample in a study of cytomegalovirus exposure and HLA in healthy donors. Using immunoSEQ multiplex PCR, the repertoire was profiled, and TCRdb retains in-frame clones only, with some absent. The sample has more than 130,000 clones, roughly 88% seen once. The sample comprised PBMCs. The receptors come from a woman between 18 and 29 years old in good health and CMV-seropositive. Each CDR3 is given with its conserved first and last residue. A D gene is named only where the DNA matches it firmly. The size entry is marked missing in some rows and otherwise reads once, few, many or a size class.

TRBJ1-1	15	TRBV9	NA	NA	CASSKTGTPNTEAFF	TGTGCCAGCAGCAAGACCGGGACACCGAACACTGAAGCTTTCTTT
TRBJ2-7	14	TRBV7-9	NA	NA	CASSPPGGSYEQYF	TGTGCCAGCAGCCCCCCCGGTGGCTCCTACGAGCAGTACTTC
TRBJ1-1	14	TRBV28	TRBD1	NA	CASRPTGMITEAFF	TGTGCCAGCAGACCGACAGGGATGATCACTGAAGCTTTCTTT
TRBJ1-2	18	TRBV2	TRBD1	NA	CASSVPANRGQGRYGYTF	TGTGCCAGCAGTGTCCCGGCCAACCGGGGACAGGGACGGTATGGCTACACCTTC
TRBJ2-3	13	TRBV13	NA	NA	CASSLKGSHTQYF	TGTGCCAGCAGCTTGAAGGGGTCGCATACGCAGTATTTT
TRBJ2-1	16	TRBV6-5	TRBD1	NA	CASSYSTGGARYEQFF	TGTGCCAGCAGTTACTCAACAGGGGGCGCGAGGTATGAGCAGTTCTTC
TRBJ2-1	17	TRBV9	TRBD1	NA	CASSVGILGQGSGEQFF	TGTGCCAGCAGCGTAGGGATACTGGGACAGGGGTCGGGTGAGCAGTTCTTC
TRBJ2-1	17	TRBV6-1	NA	NA	CASSGGVGGSSYNEQFF	TGTGCCAGCAGTGGTGGGGTCGGAGGGAGCTCCTACAATGAGCAGTTCTTC
TRBJ1-1	14	TRBV9	NA	NA	CASSVETRNTEAFF	TGTGCCAGCAGCGTAGAAACGCGGAACACTGAAGCTTTCTTT
TRBJ2-3	15	TRBV19	TRBD1	NA	CASTRGQGYPDTQYF	TGTGCCAGTACCCGAGGACAGGGGTACCCAGATACGCAGTATTTT
TRBJ1-3	15	TRBV7-7	NA	NA	CASSSSTGSGNTIYF	TGTGCTAGCAGCTCCTCCACAGGGAGTGGAAACACCATATATTTT
TRBJ2-3	15	TRBV4-1	TRBD1	once	CASSHRDSRPDTQYF	TGCGCCAGCAGCCACCGGGACAGCCGCCCAGATACGCAGTATTTT
TRBJ2-7	13	TRBV7-9	NA	NA	CASSLAEGYEQYF	TGTGCCAGCAGCTTAGCGGAGGGATACGAGCAGTACTTC
TRBJ2-2	14	TRBV7-3	TRBD2	NA	CASSRTSGTGELFF	TGTGCCAGCAGCCGGACTAGCGGAACCGGGGAGCTGTTTTTT
TRBJ2-7	14	TRBV5-1	TRBD2	NA	CASRASGGRGEQYF	TGCGCCAGCAGGGCCAGCGGGGGGAGAGGCGAGCAGTACTTC
TRBJ1-5	16	TRBV5-5	TRBD1	NA	CASSLGGTGGKQPQHF	TGTGCCAGCAGCTTGGGAGGGACAGGGGGTAAGCAGCCCCAGCATTTT
TRBJ1-2	15	TRBV7-2	NA	NA	CASSQRQGRGYGYTF	TGTGCCAGCAGCCAACGCCAGGGGAGGGGCTATGGCTACACCTTC
TRBJ2-5	18	TRBV28	NA	NA	CASSLYTGSIGLRETQYF	TGTGCCAGCAGTTTATACACAGGGTCTATCGGTTTGAGGGAGACCCAGTACTTC
TRBJ1-5	14	TRBV27	TRBD1	NA	CASSPDRGNQPQHF	TGTGCCAGCAGTCCCGACAGGGGCAATCAGCCCCAGCATTTT
TRBJ1-2	12	TRBV29-1	NA	NA	CSVHDNNYGYTF	TGCAGCGTCCATGACAATAACTATGGCTACACCTTC
TRBJ1-2	16	TRBV5-1	TRBD1	NA	CASTDDGQDNNYGYTF	TGCGCCAGCACCGACGACGGACAGGACAATAACTATGGCTACACCTTC
TRBJ1-5	15	TRBV4-1	NA	NA	CASSQERLSNQPQHF	TGCGCCAGCAGCCAAGAGCGGCTTAGCAATCAGCCCCAGCATTTT
TRBJ2-5	13	TRBV5-1	NA	NA	CASSLTREETQYF	TGCGCCAGCAGCTTGACCAGGGAAGAGACCCAGTACTTC
TRBJ1-1	16	TRBV9	NA	NA	CASSVVTGDMNTEAFF	TGTGCCAGCAGCGTGGTCACCGGGGACATGAACACTGAAGCTTTCTTT
TRBJ1-6	14	TRBV28	NA	NA	CASGGTAYNSPLHF	TGTGCCAGCGGGGGGACGGCCTATAATTCACCCCTCCACTTT
TRBJ2-7	14	TRBV7-9	NA	NA	CASSPNRVPYEQYF	TGTGCCAGCAGCCCTAACAGGGTACCCTACGAGCAGTACTTC